The 27 T cell receptor beta chains below all came from one sample that was sequenced in a study of blood T cell repertoires in COVID-19. Data came from immunoSEQ multiplex PCR; TCRdb stores just in-frame clones and leaves some out. Of more than 200,000 clones in the sample, around 80% were seen once. The sample taken for sequencing was peripheral blood. The receptors were sampled from a middle-aged man with acute or convalescent COVID-19.

The rearrangement joins TRBV5-1 to TRBJ1-1, with TRBD1 identical over 10 bases. CDR3 length: 13 amino acids. From germline, CDR1 is SGHRS and CDR2 YFSETQ. Trimming cost V 3 bases and J 7 bases; bases outside gene matches: 3. CDR3 nucleotides: TGCGCCAGCAGCTGGACAGGGGGGTTTGAAGCTTTCTTT. Its protein product is CASSWTGGFEAFF.

The CDR3, as DNA: TGTGCCAGCAGCTTACGGCGGGAGGGGGCGACCCAGTACTTC. Its protein is CASSLRREGATQYF. V and J are TRBV7-2 and TRBJ2-5, with TRBD2 matching 9 bases. There are 14 residues in the CDR3. V trimming: 2 bases; J trimming: 7 bases; junction bases outside the gene matches: 5. Germline CDR1 SGHTA, CDR2 FQGNSA.

A single count supports this clone. The chain couples TRBV3-1 (or the pseudogene TRBV3-2) to TRBJ2-1; TRBD2 matches 10 bases. Trimming removed 5 bases from V and 3 bases from J; junction bases left unmatched: 4. Germline CDR1 and CDR2: LGHDT and YNNKEL (reference sequence). The CDR3 spans 15 residues. Here the CDR3 reads CASSISSGSYNEQFF. CDR3 coding DNA: TGTGCCAGCAGCATATCTAGCGGGAGCTACAATGAGCAGTTCTTC.

The chain recombines TRBV30 with TRBJ1-6, with 9 bases fitting TRBD1. Unmatched junction bases numbered 8, after V lost 5 bases and J lost 18 bases. The CDR3 is 11 amino acids. The germline CDR1 and CDR2 sequences are GTSNPN and SVGIG (reference sequence). Here the CDR3 DNA reads TGTGCCTGGGAGAAAGGGACAGGGCCCCACTTT. It translates to CAWEKGTGPHF. Supplemented by reference TRBV30 and TRBJ1-6, the full variable domain reads SQTIHQWPATLVQPVGSPLSLECTVEGTSNPNLYWYRQAAGRGLQLLFYSVGIGQISSEVPQNLSASRPQDRQFILSSKKLLLSDSGFYLCAWEKGTGPHFGNGTRLTVT.

The gene calls are TRBV3-1 (or the pseudogene TRBV3-2) and TRBJ2-1, with 11 bases lining up with TRBD2. After removal of 4 bases from V and 9 bases from J, the junction contained 8 bases not matched to a gene. CDR3 size: 15 residues. CDR1 and CDR2 (germline): LGHDT, YNNKEL (reference sequence). CDR3 sequence (DNA): TGTGCCAGCAGCCCCCTAGCGGGAGGCCCGAGTGAGCAGTTCTTC. Translation: CASSPLAGGPSEQFF.

V usage is TRBV9 and J usage is TRBJ2-2, with 11 nucleotides matching TRBD2. V was clipped by 4 bases and J by 6 bases; unmatched bases: 14. This CDR3 has 18 amino acids. Germline V lookup: CDR1 SGDLS, CDR2 YYNGEE. The CDR3 loop reads CASSPGASSGRRAGELFF. The CDR3 nucleotides read TGTGCCAGCAGCCCCGGAGCGTCTAGCGGGAGGAGGGCCGGGGAGCTGTTTTTT. Based on the CDR3 plus reference TRBV9 and TRBJ2-2, the full variable domain is DSGVTQTPKHLITATGQRVTLRCSPRSGDLSVYWYQQSLDQGLQFLIQYYNGEERAKGNILERFSAQQFPDLHSELNLSSLELGDSALYFCASSPGASSGRRAGELFFGEGSRLTVL.

The rearrangement joins TRBV6-2 or TRBV6-3 to TRBJ1-5, with D tentatively TRBD1 (5 bases). Trimming removed 2 bases at V and 3 bases at J, with 14 bases between. Germline CDR1 reads MNHEY; CDR2 reads SVGEGT. The CDR3 has 16 residues. Here the CDR3 reads CASSYPSTGINQPQHF. CDR3 coding DNA: TGTGCCAGCAGTTACCCGTCCACAGGAATCAATCAGCCCCAGCATTTT.

This chain joins TRBV28 and TRBJ2-7; 9 positions agree with TRBD2. CDR3 size: 16 residues. Germline CDR1 is MDHEN and CDR2 is SYDVKM. V shed 5 bases and J 5 bases; nucleotides not matched to a gene: 13. In nucleotides, the CDR3 is TGTGCCAGCAGTCCCTTTGGGGCTAGCGGGGTTGACGAGCAGTACTTC. Encoded protein: CASSPFGASGVDEQYF. The whole variable domain, remainder taken from reference TRBV28 and TRBJ2-7, is DVKVTQSSRYLVKRTGEKVFLECVQDMDHENMFWYRQDPGLGLRLIYFSYDVKMKEKGDIPEGYSVSREKKERFSLILESASTNQTSMYLCASSPFGASGVDEQYFGPGTRLTVT.

The gene calls are TRBV25-1 and TRBJ1-5; no definite D call. Trimming took off 6 bases at V and 0 bases at J, with 9 bases between the two ends. Germline CDR1 reads MGHDK; CDR2 reads SYGVNS. This CDR3 comprises 14 residues. CDR3 protein: CASRRSGSNQPQHF. In DNA, the CDR3 is TGTGCCAGCAGAAGGTCAGGTAGCAATCAGCCCCAGCATTTT.

V is TRBV4-1 and J is TRBJ2-7; maybe TRBD1 (5 bases). The ends were cut back, 1 base at V and 6 bases at J, with 10 bases in the middle. CDR1 and CDR2 from the germline V gene are MGHRA and YSYEKL. CDR3 size: 13 residues. Written as DNA, the CDR3 is TGCGCCAGCAGCCAAGGGACACTCAGCGAGCAGTACTTC. This encodes CASSQGTLSEQYF.

This clone was observed a single time. The V call is TRBV9, the J call TRBJ2-7, with TRBD1 identical over 7 bases. The CDR3 covers 14 residues. Germline assignment: CDR1 SGDLS and CDR2 YYNGEE. Trimming at V came to 3 bases and at J to 3 bases, leaving 6 bases not matched to a gene. CDR3 DNA: TGTGCCAGCAGCGCCGGGACAGCCTTCTACGAGCAGTACTTC. This translates into CASSAGTAFYEQYF.

The chain carries TRBV18 and TRBJ1-4; D is possibly TRBD1 (6 bases). The germline V gene has CDR1 KGHSH and CDR2 LQKENI. Trimming stripped 0 bases from V and 14 bases from J, with 10 bases between. The CDR3 runs to 12 residues. CDR3 DNA: TGTGCCAGCTCACCACCGGAGGGGGGGCTGTTTTTT. This gives the protein CASSPPEGGLFF.

The chain links TRBV18 to TRBJ1-2; TRBD1 agrees at 12 bases. The CDR3 has 14 amino acids. With 5 bases clipped from V and 6 bases from J, the junction kept 4 bases outside the gene matches. CDR1 and CDR2 (germline): KGHSH, LQKENI. The CDR3 sequence is CASSAGQGANGYTF. The CDR3 DNA follows: TGTGCCAGCTCAGCGGGACAGGGGGCCAATGGCTACACCTTC.

CDR3 residues: CASSFDRGRSRAFF. The DNA for the CDR3 is TGCGCCAGCAGCTTTGACAGGGGGCGGAGTAGGGCTTTCTTT. The chain is built from TRBV5-1 and TRBJ1-1; TRBD1 agrees at 10 bases. Germline CDR1 SGHRS, CDR2 YFSETQ. The trim removed 2 bases at V and 11 bases at J, leaving 9 bases unmatched. The CDR3 is 14 amino acids.

This clone was seen only once. This rearrangement joins TRBV5-4 to TRBJ1-2, with 9 bases fitting TRBD1. The germline V gene encodes CDR1 SGHNT and CDR2 YYREEE (reference sequence). Trimming at V came to 0 bases and at J to 3 bases, leaving 9 bases not matched to a gene. The CDR3 is made up of 17 amino acids. This CDR3 is CASSLVGTGPADYGYTF. In nucleotides, the CDR3 is TGTGCCAGCAGCTTGGTAGGGACAGGGCCCGCGGACTATGGCTACACCTTC.

The gene calls are TRBV6-5 and TRBJ2-2; D is uncertain. Germline CDR1 and CDR2: MNHEY and SVGAGI. The V gene lost 6 bases and the J gene lost 3 bases, with 5 bases spanning the gap. This CDR3 has 12 residues. In DNA form, the CDR3 reads TGTGCCAGCAGCCGAGACACCGGGGAGCTGTTTTTT. Translating it yields CASSRDTGELFF.

The chain combines TRBV6-6 with TRBJ2-2; D possibly corresponds to TRBD1 (5 bases). Germline V gene lookup returns CDR1 MNHNY and CDR2 SVGAGI (reference sequence). The CDR3 is made up of 15 amino acids. The V end was cut by 0 bases, the J end by 3 bases, with 8 bases between. The CDR3 loop reads CASSYSDKHTGELFF. The CDR3 DNA sequence: TGTGCCAGCAGTTACTCGGACAAACACACCGGGGAGCTGTTTTTT.

V and J are TRBV11-2 and TRBJ2-5, with TRBD2 as a possible D gene (5 bases). From germline, CDR1 is SGHAT and CDR2 FQNNGV. The length of the CDR3 is 14 residues. Trimming took off 3 bases at V and 5 bases at J, with 13 bases between the two ends. The CDR3 sequence: CASSLMGSGETQYF. The CDR3 nucleotides read TGTGCCAGCAGCTTGATGGGTTCGGGGGAGACCCAGTACTTC.

The rearrangement uses TRBV5-5 and TRBJ2-7, with 9 nucleotides matching TRBD1. The CDR3 contains 14 residues. CDR1 and CDR2 from the germline V gene are SGHKS and YYEKEE (reference sequence). V shed 3 bases and J 1 base; nucleotides not matched to a gene: 2. The CDR3 loop reads CASSSGTGSYEQYF. CDR3 sequence (DNA): TGTGCCAGCAGCTCTGGGACAGGGTCCTACGAGCAGTACTTC.

The chain couples TRBV30 to TRBJ2-2; perhaps TRBD2 as D (5 bases). CDR3 length: 17 amino acids. Between the trimmed V and J ends, which lost 1 base and 5 bases, there was a span of 20 bases. Germline-derived CDR1 and CDR2 are GTSNPN and SVGIG (reference sequence). CDR3 sequence: CAWSGFEIGSGTGELFF. In DNA, the CDR3 is TGTGCCTGGAGTGGATTCGAAATAGGGTCGGGGACCGGGGAGCTGTTTTTT.

This clone appeared a few times. Other DNA variants within this sample encode the same CDR3. J is TRBJ2-1 and V is TRBV6-5; TRBD1 agrees at 8 bases. The CDR3 contains 16 residues. Germline assignment: CDR1 MNHEY and CDR2 SVGAGI. V was clipped by 0 bases and J by 2 bases; unmatched bases: 3. The CDR3 here is CASSYSDRGPYNEQFF. CDR3 sequence (DNA): TGTGCCAGCAGTTACTCAGACAGGGGACCCTACAATGAGCAGTTCTTC.

The chain employs TRBV11-3 and TRBJ2-7; TRBD1 is a possible D gene (5 bases). Trimming took 1 base from V and 12 from J, leaving 10 bases between them. The germline gives CDR1 SGHNT, CDR2 YENEEA. The length of the CDR3 is 11 residues. CDR3 residues: CASSLGIQGYF. In DNA form, the CDR3 reads TGTGCCAGCAGCTTAGGCATTCAGGGGTACTTC. Combining the CDR3 with reference TRBV11-3 and TRBJ2-7 gives the whole variable domain EAGVVQSPRYKIIEKKQPVAFWCNPISGHNTLYWYLQNLGQGPELLIRYENEEAVDDSQLPKDRFSAERLKGVDSTLKIQPAELGDSAVYLCASSLGIQGYFGPGTRLTVT.

This chain uses TRBV30 with TRBJ2-1, with TRBD2 identical over 14 bases. With 7 bases clipped from V and 8 bases from J, the junction kept 13 bases outside the gene matches. Germline lookup yields CDR1 GTSNPN and CDR2 SVGIG (reference sequence). The length of the CDR3 is 16 residues. CDR3 loop: CASSPGTSGRSHEQFF. DNA of the CDR3: TGTGCCTCCTCACCCGGGACTAGCGGGAGATCGCATGAGCAGTTCTTC.

This clone was found once. The V and J genes are TRBV3-1 (or the pseudogene TRBV3-2) and TRBJ2-7; the match to TRBD2 covers 14 bases. From germline, CDR1 is LGHDT and CDR2 YNNKEL (reference sequence). V trimming: 6 bases; J trimming: 7 bases; junction bases outside the gene matches: 5. This CDR3 has 14 amino acids. CDR3 nucleotide sequence: TGTGCCAGCAGGGGACTAGCGGGAGAGGGAGAGCAGTACTTC. Encoded protein: CASRGLAGEGEQYF.

The chain couples TRBV13 to TRBJ1-2; the match to TRBD1 covers 7 bases. Germline V gene lookup returns CDR1 PRHDT and CDR2 FYEKMQ (reference sequence). V was pared by 3 bases and J by 6 bases, with 7 bases of the junction left unmatched. The CDR3 runs to 14 residues. CDR3 loop: CASSLEGQQHGYTF. Here the CDR3 DNA reads TGTGCCAGCAGCTTGGAGGGACAGCAGCATGGCTACACCTTC.

The rearrangement links TRBV5-1 to TRBJ2-1; 10 bases match TRBD2. V lost 3 bases to trimming and J lost 6 bases; unmatched junction nucleotides: 9. The length of the CDR3 is 16 residues. Germline-derived CDR1 and CDR2 are SGHRS and YFSETQ. The CDR3 DNA reads TGCGCCAGCAGCTACACTAGCGGGACCACTATCAATGAGCAGTTCTTC. This sequence encodes CASSYTSGTTINEQFF.

This clone came up a few times. The V and J genes are TRBV29-1 and TRBJ1-2; 10 bases are a match to TRBD1. Losses at the gene ends were 5 bases for V and 7 bases for J; bases not matched to a gene: 7. Germline V gives CDR1 SQVTM, CDR2 ANQGSEA. CDR3 length: 13 amino acids. CDR3 in amino acids: CSVPGTGDTGYTF. CDR3 DNA sequence: TGCAGCGTTCCTGGGACAGGGGATACTGGCTACACCTTC.